The rows below give T cell receptor beta chains drawn from one sample of a study of molecular identifiers for immune sequencing clone quantification. TCRdb independently ran MiXCR on the PCR reads; one entry per CDR3 protein. The sample lists just under 650,000 distinct CDR3 sequences; just under 20% were seen once. Sequenced input: naive CD8+ T cells from blood, with Jurkat cell RNA spiked in. The receptors stem from a human donor in good health. Some libraries in this study had Jurkat cell RNA spiked in. CDR3s include the opening cysteine and the closing phenylalanine or tryptophan.

TRBJ2-6	16	TRBV7-2	CASSLEVRAGANVLTF
TRBJ2-2	16	TRBV7-6	CASSSSVEGNTGELFF
TRBJ2-7	14	TRBV19	CASSVFGGVYEQYF
TRBJ1-1	15	TRBV2	CASSYSLAANTEAFF
TRBJ2-7	18	TRBV21-1	CASSYLPKPGQEDYEQYF
TRBJ2-3	17	TRBV25-1	CATATGLGLQPTDTQYF
TRBJ2-3	13	TRBV27	CASSLTSTDTQYF
TRBJ2-7	15	TRBV13	CASSFTLRGAYEQYF
TRBJ2-3	16	TRBV6-2/TRBV6-3	CASSSPLSSLADTQYF
TRBJ2-1	16	TRBV13	CASSFGQGYIYNEQFF
TRBJ2-3	14	TRBV6-2/TRBV6-3	CASSYSRAGDTQYF
TRBJ2-7	13	TRBV7-9	CASRGQGRHEQYF
TRBJ2-6	18	TRBV2	CASSAGTGILSGANVLTF
TRBJ2-2	14	TRBV20-1	CSARVYGYPGELFF
TRBJ1-1	13	TRBV12-3/TRBV12-4	CASSERQGAEAFF
TRBJ2-7	14	TRBV12-3/TRBV12-4	CASSLREQGLEQYF
TRBJ2-1	14	TRBV29-1	CSGISGSSYNEQFF
TRBJ2-1	16	TRBV11-2	CASSLAYGVTYNEQFF
TRBJ1-5	13	TRBV28	CASSLLGDQPQHF
TRBJ2-7	13	TRBV30	CARIGTGPYEQYF
TRBJ2-6	16	TRBV12-3/TRBV12-4	CASSLVLASGANVLTF
TRBJ2-1	11	TRBV20-1	CSASWGNEQSF
TRBJ1-4	13	TRBV15	CATSQRGGEKLFF
TRBJ2-5	16	TRBV7-9	CASSGRTSGRQETQYF
TRBJ2-5	15	TRBV13	CASSFGTGGGETQYF
TRBJ2-3	15	TRBV5-4	CASSFASGATDTQYF
TRBJ2-3	12	TRBV29-1	CSVDDLSDTQYF
TRBJ2-1	14	TRBV30	CAWSVWGAYNEQFF
TRBJ2-7	15	TRBV6-5	CASSYSWEAGYEQYF
TRBJ1-5	17	TRBV28	CASSSLDEQAFGQPQHF
TRBJ1-1	12	TRBV20-1	CSARDIGTEAFF
TRBJ1-1	15	TRBV5-5	CASSLDPLQTVEAFF
TRBJ1-2	15	TRBV30	CAWNPGDWGPRGHTF
TRBJ2-7	15	TRBV10-3	CATETSGGWNYEQYF
TRBJ2-7	16	TRBV5-4	CASSPRFTGAFDEQYF
TRBJ2-3	12	TRBV11-2	CASSLEVDAQYF
TRBJ2-2	15	TRBV6-5	CASSTGQLNTGELFF
TRBJ1-5	14	TRBV27	CASSLIGFNQPQHF
TRBJ2-2	15	TRBV30	CAWGHGQGRGGELFF
TRBJ1-1	12	TRBV29-1	CSVEDNRGEAFF
TRBJ2-1	14	TRBV6-2/TRBV6-3	CTSSRRDHPNEQFF